One sample yielded the 4 T cell receptor beta chains listed below, sequenced in a study of PD-1 blockade in classical Hodgkin lymphoma (dated by TCRdb to 2019 to 2021). In the paper's terms, the time point label means: cycle 4 day 1 (C4D1), after around six weeks of nivolumab. Every trial patient had relapsed after autologous stem cell transplantation, and cohorts A, B and C differed in prior brentuximab vedotin exposure. Preparation of the library involved the immunoSEQ multiplex PCR assay. Entries here come from immuneACCESS through TCRdb and include only in-frame sequences with V and J called. Some clones fail to appear in such tables; in the studies checked, an unresolved V gene covers under half of the shortfall, and the cause of the remainder is unknown. For this sample there are about 93,000 clones; about 77% appear just once. The top ten clonotypes cover about 9.4% of the sample. The sample in question was peripheral blood mononuclear cells (PBMCs), obtained before the fourth cycle of nivolumab. The origin of the receptors is a human donor with classical Hodgkin lymphoma.

The V gene is TRBV28, the J gene TRBJ1-5, with D uncertain. The CDR3 length is 14 residues. Germline V lookup: CDR1 MDHEN, CDR2 SYDVKM. The germline V and J ends were trimmed by 6 bases and 0 bases, with 9 bases remaining between them. CDR3 sequence: CASRPDTSNQPQHF. CDR3 nucleotide sequence: TGTGCCAGCAGGCCCGACACTAGCAATCAGCCCCAGCATTTT.

The chain uses TRBV27 and TRBJ2-7; 7 bases are shared with TRBD2. This CDR3 has 14 residues. With V trimmed by 0 bases and J by 3 bases, 2 bases remained unmatched. Germline V CDR1 and CDR2: MNHEY, SMNVEV (reference sequence). CDR3 nucleotides: TGTGCCAGCAGTTTATCCGCGGGGGTCTACGAGCAGTACTTC. Amino acid sequence: CASSLSAGVYEQYF.

The chain carries TRBV4-2 and TRBJ1-4; D is uncertain. Trimming took off 4 bases at V and 8 bases at J, with 17 bases between the two ends. Germline V gives CDR1 LGHNA, CDR2 YNFKEQ. The length of the CDR3 is 15 residues. The CDR3 bases are TGTGCCAGCAGCCTAACCGGATCAGTTGAAGAAAAACTGTTTTTT. Translating gives CASSLTGSVEEKLFF.

This clone was detected once. The chain employs TRBV6-5 and TRBJ2-7, with D uncertain. The CDR3 runs 13 residues. Per germline, CDR1 MNHEY and CDR2 SVGAGI. Deletions cut 6 bases from V and 3 bases from J, with 12 bases between. The CDR3 bases are TGTGCCAGCAGATCACCCTTCGGCTACGAGCAGTACTTC. Residues: CASRSPFGYEQYF.